A single sample is the source of the 10 T cell receptor beta chains below, sequenced in a study of CD8+CD57+ T cells in acquired aplastic anemia. Sequencing was done on patients that had shown CD8+CD57+ cell expansion by flow cytometry. The TCR beta profiling, which covered VDJ combination and CDR3 sequence, was carried out using genomic DNA as the template. MiXCR, applied by TCRdb to the reads, yields one record per CDR3 protein. Found here are over 250,000 distinct CDR3 sequences, around three fifths of them singletons; the top ten hold under 1.5%. The specimen sequenced was sorted CD4+, CD8+, or CD8+CD57+ T cells (not recorded which) from PBMCs. These receptors all stem from a human donor with aplastic anemia.

The chain couples TRBV19 to TRBJ1-4; D gene unclear. Germline lookup yields CDR1 LNHDA and CDR2 SQIVND (reference sequence). Trimming stripped 6 bases from V and 0 bases from J, with 11 bases between. CDR3 length equals 15 residues. The CDR3, as DNA: TGTGCCAGTAGCGCAAACACCGCAACTAATGAAAAACTGTTTTTT. It is translated as CASSANTATNEKLFF.

The V call is TRBV15, the J call TRBJ1-5; 9 bases are shared with TRBD1. Germline CDR1 and CDR2: LNHNV and YYDKDF (reference sequence). The V and J ends lost 1 base and 4 bases, in that order; junction bases with no gene match: 2. CDR3 length equals 15 residues. CDR3 coding DNA: TGTGCCACCAGCAGAGTGACAGGGGGGAATCAGCCCCAGCATTTT. This translates into CATSRVTGGNQPQHF.

Comments on this clonotype: This likely comes from a read error, as the CDR3 has no conserved phenylalanine or tryptophan at its end. Because the CDR3's place on the DNA is in doubt, the DNA is left out and the CDR3 is given as listed by TCRdb. V gene TRBV10-2 combines with J gene TRBJ1-1; TRBD1 is the table's D call and was not checked against the DNA. Inclusive of both ends, the CDR3 amounts to 10 amino acids. Germline assignment: CDR1 WSHSY and CDR2 SAAADI. The CDR3: CASSTAGEIY.

The CDR3 loop reads CASKEAYSNQPQHF. The CDR3 DNA is TGTGCCAGCAAAGAAGCCTATAGCAATCAGCCCCAGCATTTT. The rearrangement uses TRBV6-2 or TRBV6-3 and TRBJ1-5; no clear D gene. The CDR3 extends over 14 amino acids. From germline, CDR1 is MNHEY and CDR2 SVGEGT. V dropped 7 bases and J dropped 0 bases, with 10 bases sitting between them.

The CDR3 coding sequence is TGCAGCCTTCATAGCGGGACATGGTCTCAGACCCAGTACTTC. Translated, it gives CSLHSGTWSQTQYF. The V and J genes are TRBV29-1 and TRBJ2-5; TRBD2 agrees at 8 bases. This CDR3 has 14 residues. Germline V gene data show CDR1 as SQVTM and CDR2 as ANQGSEA. V lost 8 bases, J lost 6 bases, and 14 bases stayed unmatched.

This clonotype has only a few counts. This chain's CDR3 is CASKRTGNSPLHF. In DNA form, the CDR3 reads TGCGCCAGCAAGCGGACAGGCAATTCACCCCTCCACTTT. V and J are TRBV5-1 and TRBJ1-6; 7 bases are a match to TRBD1. The CDR3 loop spans 13 amino acids. After removal of 6 bases from V and 7 bases from J, the junction contained 4 bases not matched to a gene. CDR1 SGHRS and CDR2 YFSETQ come from the germline V gene.

This clonotype was recorded many times. V gene TRBV3-1 combines with J gene TRBJ2-7, with D possibly matching TRBD2 (6 bases). Per germline, CDR1 LGHDT and CDR2 YNNKEL (reference sequence). The CDR3 spans 13 residues. V was shortened by 1 base and J by 7 bases, with 11 bases between the two germline ends. The CDR3 nucleotides read TGTGCCAGCAGCCAAGCGGGCCGGGGGGAGCAGTACTTC. Protein product: CASSQAGRGEQYF.

This rearrangement joins TRBV19 to TRBJ1-2, with 7 bases matching TRBD1. V trimming: 5 bases; J trimming: 8 bases; junction bases outside the gene matches: 5. The CDR3 runs to 12 residues. Germline loops: CDR1 LNHDA, CDR2 SQIVND (reference sequence). For the CDR3, the DNA is TGTGCCAGTAGTGAAACAGGGGTAGGCTACACCTTC. Its translation is CASSETGVGYTF.

This clonotype showed up many times. J is TRBJ1-2 and V is TRBV7-8; D unresolved. CDR1 is SGHVS and CDR2 is FQNEAQ in the germline V gene. The germline V and J ends were trimmed by 3 bases and 4 bases, with 6 bases remaining between them. This CDR3 contains 12 residues. The CDR3 sequence: CASSFKGYGYTF. Written as DNA, the CDR3 is TGTGCCAGCAGCTTCAAGGGCTATGGCTACACCTTC.

V and J are TRBV2 and TRBJ2-3; 10 bases agree with TRBD2. Germline CDR1 SNHLY, CDR2 FYNNEI. The CDR3 extends over 15 amino acids. V was pared by 10 bases and J by 5 bases, with 12 bases of the junction left unmatched. CDR3 bases: TGTGCCATAAACACCGGGACTAGCGCCCGAGATACGCAGTATTTT. Its protein is CAINTGTSARDTQYF.